This paragraph covers one T cell receptor beta chain sequence. The target of this receptor is not known. No much larger clone exists at a distance of one base, and base qualities are not known. This sample stems from a study of blood T cells in healthy people across ages (dated by TCRdb to about 2015). The study in broad terms: In model experiments, roughly one uniquely barcoded TCR beta cDNA molecule per two T cells was captured by template switching. To track age-related changes in TCR beta repertoire diversity, the study relied on deep sequencing normalized with unique cDNA molecular identifiers. The donors were split into four age groups: young (average around 15 years), middle-aged (over 35), aged (more than 60) and long-lived (roughly 77). For two donors (one aged 18 to 29 and one aged 80 or older), the study analyzed two additional independent replicas of 1 million unique cDNA reads from the same blood draw.

The donors were under 40 Caucasian individuals from Russia, aged 6 to 90 years, who were systemically healthy. Ten milliliters of peripheral blood were drawn from each donor into EDTA-treated Vacutainer tubes. Ficoll-Paque density-gradient centrifugation was used to isolate PBMCs, with at least 7 million obtained per sample. Total RNA, at least 6 micrograms per sample, was extracted from PBMCs with Trizol reagent. For every donor, an aliquot of PBMCs went through flow cytometry to measure the percentages of naive CD45RAhigh/CD27high T cells. The library relied on 5' RACE. For sequencing, an Illumina HiSeq 2500 was employed. A second PCR of about 7 to 12 cycles was run with a J-beta primer mix and a sample-barcoded 5' primer. A unique molecular identifier was introduced onto each TCR beta cDNA molecule by a template-switch 5' adaptor carrying 12 random nucleotides. Each sample yielded at least 2.5 million CDR3-containing paired-end reads. First-strand cDNA synthesis was performed from all RNA using the Mint cDNA synthesis kit, with priming by a TRBC-specific oligonucleotide. After uracil-DNA glycosylase treatment, a first 18-cycle PCR used universal primers M1SS and BC2_uni_R on all cDNA. As for the original processing: Normalization of each sample was performed by random selection of 1 million high-quality reads, each carrying a distinct molecular identifier. Reads with shared molecular identifiers were discarded instead of being binned into consensus sequences. MiTCR, with a Q25 quality threshold and the strictest error-elimination algorithm, was used for CDR3 identification, clonotype clustering and error correction. A nonparametric unseen species model using Euler transformation provided a lower-bound estimate of total TCR beta diversity. TCRdb handled the public reads itself, with Q25 trimming in fastp and clone calling in MiXCR, and kept productive beta chains. CDR3 protein sequences are deduplicated, and each keeps its most common genes and DNA. TCRdb, not the authors, supplied the V and J calls. The sample records fewer than 650,000 distinct CDR3 sequences, roughly a quarter of which are singletons. The ten largest clones take up about 3.3% of the sample.

Overall study outcomes, separate from this receptor: Bulk unsorted PBMC profiling prevented conclusive comparison of naive and antigen-experienced compartments. Estimates of total diversity based on one million sequenced T cells were considered lower bounds and underestimates. Compared with the aged group, the long-lived group had more naive CD4+ T cells, fewer expanded clones and increased TCR diversity, suggesting age selection. Observed TCR beta diversity correlated strongly with the percentage of naive T cells measured by flow cytometry. The CMV infection status of donors was not known, potentially confounding age-related changes in expanded clonotypes. Observed TCR beta diversity per million T cells fell roughly linearly with age, and a significant reduction was already apparent by age around 44.

V lost 0 bases and J lost 0 bases; the stretch between them is 6 bases long. The CDR3 contains 14 residues, cysteine and phenylalanine counted. Of all the DNA, just the CDR3 is kept, 42 bases in frame from base 1. CDR1 and CDR2 (SQVTM, ANQGSEA) derive from the germline V gene. This sample was also put to use in a study of T cells of mothers and their children. As described in the second report: Donors were nine systemically healthy Caucasian individuals: three mothers and their six children. cDNA synthesis consumed the entire amount of extracted RNA, loaded at around 1.5 ug RNA in each 15 ul reaction. Sample barcodes and 2-4 random nucleotides were added via the M1S primer in the second PCR. Each mother yielded over 8 million TCR beta CDR3 reads and each child 2.5 million to 3 million reads. Thymic selection shapes the output of TCR recombination in a similar way in related and unrelated pairs, and inherited differences have a minor effect. Normalized repertoire overlap in related mother-child pairs was always slightly higher than in unrelated mother-child pairs, but the difference was never significant. With a sensitivity of approximately 92 clones per million clonotypes, no persistent microchimeric T cell clones were detected. In the study, deep NGS was used to compare the TCR beta repertoires of mothers and children, and features distinguishing related mother-child pairs from unrelated individuals were sought. On average, the children were roughly 11 +/- 4 years old, while the mothers were approximately 41 +/- 4 years old. After adapter ligation with NEBNext reagents, the libraries were sequenced on Illumina HiSeq 2000 with 100+100 nt paired-end reads. To avoid cross-contamination, the mother libraries and the child libraries were prepared a month apart and sequenced in separate runs. For each donor, somewhere between roughly 450,000 and 2,000,000 distinct TCR beta clonotypes were identified. Naive TCR beta clonotypes were estimated from low-frequency clonotypes matched to each donor's FACS-determined naive share, without sorting.

The sequenced sample consisted of blood. The chain was built from TRBV29-1 and TRBJ2-1; TRBD2 is possibly the D segment (5 matching bases). The TCR sequence derives from a boy between 2 and 10 years old in good health. CDR3 region: CSVEEGSSYNEQFF. The bases are TGCAGCGTTGAAGAGGGGAGCTCCTACAATGAGCAGTTCTTC.